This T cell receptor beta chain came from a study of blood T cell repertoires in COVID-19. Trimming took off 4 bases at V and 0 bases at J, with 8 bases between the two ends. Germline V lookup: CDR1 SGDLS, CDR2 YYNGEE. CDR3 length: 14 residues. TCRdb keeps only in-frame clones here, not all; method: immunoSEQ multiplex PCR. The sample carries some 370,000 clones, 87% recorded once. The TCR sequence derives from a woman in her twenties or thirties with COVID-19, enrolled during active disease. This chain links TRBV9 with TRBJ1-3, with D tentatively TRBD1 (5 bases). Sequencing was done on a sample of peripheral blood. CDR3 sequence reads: CASSSGLSGNTIYF. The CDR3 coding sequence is TGTGCCAGCAGCTCGGGACTCTCTGGAAACACCATATATTTT.